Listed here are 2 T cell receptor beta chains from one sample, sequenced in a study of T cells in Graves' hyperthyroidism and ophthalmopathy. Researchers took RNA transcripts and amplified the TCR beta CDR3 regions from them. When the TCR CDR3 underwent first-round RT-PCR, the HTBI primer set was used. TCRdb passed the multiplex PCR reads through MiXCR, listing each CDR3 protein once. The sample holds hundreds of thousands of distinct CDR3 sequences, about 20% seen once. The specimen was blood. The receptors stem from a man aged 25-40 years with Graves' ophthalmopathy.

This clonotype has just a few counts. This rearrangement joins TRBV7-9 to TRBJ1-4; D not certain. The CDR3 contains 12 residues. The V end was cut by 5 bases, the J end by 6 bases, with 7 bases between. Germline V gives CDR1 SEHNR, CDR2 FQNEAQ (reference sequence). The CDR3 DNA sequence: TGTGCCAGCAGCCCTCTAGATGAAAAACTGTTTTTT. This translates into CASSPLDEKLFF.

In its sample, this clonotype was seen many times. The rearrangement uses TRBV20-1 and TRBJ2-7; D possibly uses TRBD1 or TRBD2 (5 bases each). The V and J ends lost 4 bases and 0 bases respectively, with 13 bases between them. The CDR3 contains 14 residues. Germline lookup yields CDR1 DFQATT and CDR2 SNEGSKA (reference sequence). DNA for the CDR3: TGCAGTGCTACGGGACGGGCGAGCTCCTACGAGCAGTACTTC. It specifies CSATGRASSYEQYF.